These T cell receptor beta chains were read from a single sample in a study of blood T cell repertoires in COVID-19. Method: immunoSEQ multiplex PCR; TCRdb's copy keeps in-frame clones and lacks some. The table has almost 400,000 clones, just under 90% seen once. The material sequenced was PBMCs or T cells enriched from blood (not recorded which). The receptors here all came from a woman between 25 and 40 years old who had recovered from COVID-19. CDR3s include the opening cysteine and the closing phenylalanine or tryptophan. Each record gives: V gene, J gene, D gene, clone size, CDR3 DNA, CDR3 protein. A D gene is named only where the DNA matches it firmly. For some rows the clone size is stated as once, few or many, or as a class when expanded; others skip it.

>TRBV24-1|TRBJ2-3|.|.
TGTGCCACCAGTGATTTTGGGGCCGGTACGCAGTATTTT
CATSDFGAGTQYF
>TRBV30|TRBJ1-5|.|.
TGTGCCTGGAGGGGGTCGGGGGGGCGGCAGCCCCAGCATTTT
CAWRGSGGRQPQHF
>TRBV18|TRBJ1-1|.|.
TGTGCCAGCTCACCACCGTCGGTGAACACTGAAGCTTTCTTT
CASSPPSVNTEAFF
>TRBV5-1|TRBJ1-2|.|once
TGCGCCAGCAGCTTGGCCGGACAGAGGAACCTCTATGGCTACACCTTC
CASSLAGQRNLYGYTF
>TRBV28|TRBJ1-5|.|.
TGTGCCAGCAGTTTCCTTGGACAGCTTAGCAATCAGCCCCAGCATTTT
CASSFLGQLSNQPQHF
>TRBV6-5|TRBJ2-5|TRBD2|.
TGTGCCAGCAGTAGACTAGCGTGGGAGCAAGAGACCCAGTACTTC
CASSRLAWEQETQYF
>TRBV3-1/TRBV3-2|TRBJ2-5|TRBD2|once
TGTGCCAGCAGCCAAGATGCAAGCGGGGGGGACCTAAACCTTAGGGGGACCCAGTACTTC
CASSQDASGGDLNLRGTQYF
>TRBV5-1|TRBJ1-2|.|.
TGCGCCAGCAGCTTGGGGGCCAACTATGGCTACACCTTC
CASSLGANYGYTF
>TRBV11-3|TRBJ2-1|TRBD1|.
TGTGCCAGCAGCTTAGGGTTAGCGGGGACAGGGGGTGAGCAGTTCTTC
CASSLGLAGTGGEQFF
>TRBV27|TRBJ2-1|TRBD1|.
TGTGCCAGCAGCTGGGACAGGGCCAACAATGAGCAGTTCTTC
CASSWDRANNEQFF
>TRBV7-3|TRBJ2-3|.|.
TGTGCCAGCAGCTTACGTTTGGCCCCAAGCACAGATACGCAGTATTTT
CASSLRLAPSTDTQYF
>TRBV19|TRBJ1-1|TRBD1|.
TGTGCCAGTAGTAGACGAGACAGGGGGGTGAACACTGAAGCTTTCTTT
CASSRRDRGVNTEAFF
>TRBV24-1|TRBJ2-2|TRBD1|.
TGTGCCACCAGTGATAGGACAGGGGGTCCCGGGGAGCTGTTTTTT
CATSDRTGGPGELFF
>TRBV10-1|TRBJ2-1|.|.
TGCGCCAGCAGTTTGAGGGCCTCCTACAATGAGCAGTTCTTC
CASSLRASYNEQFF
>TRBV6-5|TRBJ2-7|TRBD1|.
TGTGCCAGCAGTTATACAAGGACAGGCTACGAGCAGTACTTC
CASSYTRTGYEQYF
>TRBV30|TRBJ2-7|.|.
TGTGCCTGGAGTCGGGGGGAGCAGTACTTC
CAWSRGEQYF
>TRBV4-3|TRBJ2-1|TRBD1|.
TGCGCCAGCAGCCTGACTTTACAGGGGGTTTATCACAATGAGCAGTTCTTC
CASSLTLQGVYHNEQFF
>TRBV18|TRBJ2-1|.|.
TGTGCCAGCTCACCATGGGACAAAAACAATGAGCAGTTCTTC
CASSPWDKNNEQFF
>TRBV13|TRBJ1-1|TRBD1|.
TGTGCCAGCAGCTTAGCCCCCGGACAGGGGTCAACTGAAGCTTTCTTT
CASSLAPGQGSTEAFF
>TRBV21-1|TRBJ1-5|.|.
TGTGCCAGCAGCAATGGGGACAGGGGGTATAGCAATCAGCCCCAGCATTTT
CASSNGDRGYSNQPQHF
>TRBV7-2|TRBJ2-1|.|.
TGTGCCAGCAGCTTAGAAGGCGGTGCCCGGGGGCAGTTCTTC
CASSLEGGARGQFF
>TRBV3-1/TRBV3-2|TRBJ1-2|.|.
TGTGCCAGCAGCCAAGATCCGGATGGCTACACCTTC
CASSQDPDGYTF
>TRBV10-3|TRBJ1-1|.|.
TGTGCCACCCTTAGAATGGGAGACACTGAAGCTTTCTTT
CATLRMGDTEAFF
>TRBV30|TRBJ2-7|TRBD2|.
TGTGCCTGGAGTGTAGGGCTAGCGGGAGCAAACGAGCAGTACTTC
CAWSVGLAGANEQYF
>TRBV29-1|TRBJ1-1|.|once
TGCAGCGGGGGCCAAAAACTCGGAGGAGCAAACACTGAAGCTTTCTTT
CSGGQKLGGANTEAFF
>TRBV2|TRBJ1-3|.|.
TGTGCCAGCAGTACCGCAGGGGCCCCTGGAAACACCATATATTTT
CASSTAGAPGNTIYF
>TRBV7-9|TRBJ1-1|.|.
TGTGCCAGCAGCCTCAGGATGGGGGCAACTGAAGCTTTCTTT
CASSLRMGATEAFF
>TRBV10-3|TRBJ1-4|.|.
TGTGCCATCAGTCAGGGCACTAATGAAAAACTGTTTTTT
CAISQGTNEKLFF
>TRBV28|TRBJ2-7|.|.
TGTGCCAGCAGTTTATCGGGTTTTGGGGAGGTTAGGCCATTC
CASSLSGFGEVRPF
>TRBV5-1|TRBJ2-7|.|.
TGCGCCAGCAGCCCTCGACAGGGGAGGGCCTACGAGCAGTACTTC
CASSPRQGRAYEQYF
>TRBV12-5|TRBJ1-2|.|.
TGTGCTAGTGGTTTGGGCGATTTGAGCTACACCTTC
CASGLGDLSYTF
>TRBV12-5|TRBJ2-5|.|.
TGTGCTAGTGGTCCACAGGGGAGGGAGACCCAGTACTTC
CASGPQGRETQYF
>TRBV7-3|TRBJ1-2|TRBD1|few
TGTGCCAGCAGCTTGACAGGGGGGCATGGCTACACCTTC
CASSLTGGHGYTF
>TRBV10-3|TRBJ2-1|TRBD1|.
TGTGCCATCAGGACAGGGGTGGGGGAGCAGTTCTTC
CAIRTGVGEQFF
>TRBV25-1|TRBJ2-2|TRBD1|.
TGTGCCAGCACAGGACAGGGGGGCACCGGGGAGCTGTTTTTT
CASTGQGGTGELFF
>TRBV9|TRBJ1-5|TRBD1|once
TGTGCCAGCAGCGTCGGGACAGAGGGTCAGCCCCAGCATTTT
CASSVGTEGQPQHF
>TRBV5-1|TRBJ2-7|TRBD2|.
TGCGCCAGCAGCGGCGCCGGGGGGGCCTACGAGCAGTACTTC
CASSGAGGAYEQYF
>TRBV2|TRBJ2-1|.|.
TGTGCCAGCAGTGGAGGGGGGACAGTCGGCAATGAGCAGTTCTTC
CASSGGGTVGNEQFF
>TRBV15|TRBJ1-5|.|.
TGTGCCACCAGCGTTGACAGTTATAGCAATCAGCCCCAGCATTTT
CATSVDSYSNQPQHF
>TRBV6-2/TRBV6-3|TRBJ2-7|.|.
TGTGCCAGCAGTTACTCATCGAGGGAGAACTCCTACGAGCAGTACTTC
CASSYSSRENSYEQYF
>TRBV30|TRBJ1-4|.|.
TGTGCCTCATCAGGGGATGAAAAACTGTTTTTT
CASSGDEKLFF
>TRBV29-1|TRBJ1-2|TRBD1|.
TGCAGCTGCTGGGACAGGGCCTATGGCTACACCTTC
CSCWDRAYGYTF
>TRBV3-1/TRBV3-2|TRBJ1-3|.|.
TGTGCCAGCAGCCAAGGGGTAGGGGGTGGAAACACCATATATTTT
CASSQGVGGGNTIYF
>TRBV7-9|TRBJ1-4|TRBD1|.
TGTGCCAGCAGCTCCACCCGGCGTGAGACAGGGGGTTATGAAAAACTGTTTTTT
CASSSTRRETGGYEKLFF
>TRBV10-3|TRBJ2-3|.|.
TGTGCCATCAGTGGTGGGACTAGCACAGATACGCAGTATTTT
CAISGGTSTDTQYF
>TRBV11-2|TRBJ2-1|.|.
TGTGCCAGCAGCTTAGGGGGGCGGAAGCAGTTCTTC
CASSLGGRKQFF
>TRBV11-2|TRBJ2-1|TRBD1|.
TGTGCCAGCAGCGCGGGGGACAGGGAATACAATGAGCAGTTCTTC
CASSAGDREYNEQFF
>TRBV18|TRBJ2-1|.|.
TGTGCCAGCTCACCACCGTTCATCCCTAACTCCTACAATGAGCAGTTCTTC
CASSPPFIPNSYNEQFF
>TRBV6-5|TRBJ1-1|.|.
TGTGCCAGCAGGCTGAGGGAGGGCGCGAACACTGAAGCTTTCTTT
CASRLREGANTEAFF
>TRBV6-4|TRBJ1-1|.|.
TGTGCCAGCACTGAAGACCCAGGGGACACTGAAGCTTTCTTT
CASTEDPGDTEAFF
>TRBV14|TRBJ1-2|.|.
TGTGCCAGCAGCCGAGACAGGAAGATCCGCTACACCTTC
CASSRDRKIRYTF
>TRBV3-1/TRBV3-2|TRBJ2-7|.|.
TGTGCCAGCAGCAACGGACTACCACCCTACGAGCAGTACTTC
CASSNGLPPYEQYF
>TRBV2|TRBJ1-4|TRBD1|.
TGTGCCAGCAGTGAACTTCCGGGACAGTATGAAAAACTGTTTTTT
CASSELPGQYEKLFF